Reported below is one T cell receptor (beta chain). Its antigen has not been determined. No base quality values were provided; no much bigger clone lies one nucleotide off. The entry originates in a study of Ad26.COV2.S vaccination and SARS-CoV-2 variants (dated by TCRdb to the early 2020s). Some background on the complete study: Donors in the vaccine arm were drawn from COV1001, a phase I-IIa trial of Ad26.COV2.S in healthy adults that was multicentre, randomized, double-blind and placebo-controlled. The specificity and breadth of SARS-CoV-2-reactive T cell receptors after Ad26.COV2.S vaccination were assessed by TCRbeta repertoire sequencing. Ad26.COV2.S was given intramuscularly at 5x10^10 or 1x10^11 viral particles, as a single shot or as two shots 56 days apart. Blinding of investigators to trial group allocation was maintained during experiments and outcome assessment. Trial participants were randomized into five groups of five, in which low-dose or high-dose Ad26.COV2.S was given once or twice, or placebo was given on both occasions. A total of 32 samples were included in the TCR-sequenced set, comprising roughly 20 Ad26.COV2.S vaccine recipients, 5 placebo recipients and 8 SARS-CoV-2 convalescent individuals.

This sample's treatment or condition label indicates: around 19 received Ad26.COV2.S at low or high dose, single or two shots; 5 received placebo; per-sample allocation not given. Repertoires of vaccine and placebo recipients were sequenced from samples collected on day 63 after the first injection. Cohort 1b enrolled about two dozen adults aged 18-55 years at a single site in Boston, USA, between 29 July and 7 August 2020. As a vaccine, Ad26.COV2.S was a replication-incompetent adenovirus type 26 vector that expressed a prefusion-stabilized SARS-CoV-2 spike protein derived from the original Wuhan strain. General study outcomes and caveats: Vaccine and placebo recipients had comparable non-spike TCR breadth, which fits with the vaccine containing only spike. Spike-specific TCR breadth was higher in Ad26.COV2.S recipients than in placebo recipients (P = 0.0014). After vaccination, spike-specific CD8+ and CD4+ T cell responses were reported to show substantial breadth. It was noted by the authors that total T cell responses may have been underestimated by the TCR breadth and depth analyses. The study was not powered to compare responses between vaccine doses or regimens.

TCRbeta CDR3 regions were sequenced with the immunoSEQ Assay. After extraction, genomic DNA underwent amplification by bias-controlled multiplex PCR, followed by high-throughput sequencing. As for the original processing: Collapsing and filtering of sequences were performed to quantify the absolute abundance of each unique TCRbeta CDR3 region. T cell fraction was estimated by normalizing TCRbeta template counts to usable DNA, with usable DNA measured through amplification of reference genes found in all nucleated cells. Repertoire TCRs were annotated as SARS-CoV-2-specific when V gene, CDR3 amino acid sequence and J gene were exactly matched to a known reactive TCR set. The reference SARS-CoV-2 TCR set was obtained from MIRA and was filtered for enrichment in COVID-19-positive ImmuneCODE repertoires, whereby public or cross-reactive TCRs were removed. Drawing on the MIRA antigens, annotated TCRs were analysed further at the level of specific ORF or position within ORF. Breadth was defined as annotated unique rearrangements over total unique productive rearrangements; depth was the summed frequency of those rearrangements. Two-sided Wilcoxon rank-sum tests were applied when comparing TCR breadth between groups. Here the immuneACCESS table is served through TCRdb, limited to in-frame sequences with V and J called. Missing clones are a known gap in these copies; in checked studies unresolved V genes cover under half, and the rest lacks a known reason. V and J calls and clone size come straight from that table; D and trimming were deduced from the DNA. Across this sample there are some 420,000 clones, with roughly 88% seen only once. The leading ten clones occupy about 3.6% of the sample.

V and J lose 3 bases and 3 bases, and a span of 14 bases separates them. Including the terminal cysteine and phenylalanine, the CDR3 comprises 15 residues. This entry keeps only the CDR3 DNA: 45 bases, framed from base 1. CDR1 and CDR2 are read off the germline V gene as KGHSH and LQKENI. The receptor was derived from a person between 18 and 65 years old who received the Ad26.COV2.S COVID-19 vaccine or a placebo. This specimen consisted of peripheral blood, obtained in a trial of Ad26.COV2.S vaccine versus placebo. The sequence joins TRBV18 to TRBJ2-5; perhaps TRBD2 is the D gene, with 6 bases matching. The CDR3 reads CASSPLGGGEETQYF. The DNA reads TGTGCCAGCTCACCCCTGGGAGGAGGTGAAGAGACCCAGTACTTC.